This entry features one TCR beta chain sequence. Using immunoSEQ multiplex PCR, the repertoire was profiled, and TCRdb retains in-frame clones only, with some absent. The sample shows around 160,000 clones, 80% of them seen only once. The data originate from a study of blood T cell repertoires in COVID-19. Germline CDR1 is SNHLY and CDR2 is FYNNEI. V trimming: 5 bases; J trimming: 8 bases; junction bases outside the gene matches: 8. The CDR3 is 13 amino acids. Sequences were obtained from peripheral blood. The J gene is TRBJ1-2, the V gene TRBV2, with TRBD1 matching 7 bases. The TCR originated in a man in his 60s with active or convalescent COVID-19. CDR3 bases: TGTGCCAGCAGTCAACAGGGGTCAGACGGCTACACCTTC. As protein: CASSQQGSDGYTF.